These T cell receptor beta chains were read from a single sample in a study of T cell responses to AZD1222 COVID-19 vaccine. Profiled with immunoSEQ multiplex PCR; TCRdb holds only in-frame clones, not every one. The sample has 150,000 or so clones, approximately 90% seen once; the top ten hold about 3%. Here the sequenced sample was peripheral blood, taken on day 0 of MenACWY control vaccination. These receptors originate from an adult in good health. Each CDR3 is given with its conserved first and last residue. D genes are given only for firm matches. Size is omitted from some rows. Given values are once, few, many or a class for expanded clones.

cdr3_aa: CAWSEGHRHEQYF; cdr3_nt: TGTGCCTGGAGTGAGGGTCACCGCCACGAGCAGTACTTC; d_call: -; j_call: TRBJ2-7; v_call: TRBV30; clone_size: -
cdr3_aa: CAIRGQGDEAFF; cdr3_nt: TGTGCCATCAGGGGACAGGGGGACGAAGCTTTCTTT; d_call: TRBD1; j_call: TRBJ1-1; v_call: TRBV10-3; clone_size: -
cdr3_aa: CASRPSVWESLTF; cdr3_nt: TGTGCCAGCAGACCCAGCGTATGGGAAAGTCTCACCTTC; d_call: -; j_call: TRBJ1-2; v_call: TRBV6-5; clone_size: -
cdr3_aa: CASSDGGADTQYF; cdr3_nt: TGTGCCAGCAGTGACGGGGGGGCAGATACGCAGTATTTT; d_call: TRBD2; j_call: TRBJ2-3; v_call: TRBV6-4; clone_size: few
cdr3_aa: CASSLNGVHYTF; cdr3_nt: TGTGCCAGCAGTTTAAATGGGGTACACTACACCTTC; d_call: -; j_call: TRBJ1-2; v_call: TRBV28; clone_size: -
cdr3_aa: CASSPWEGSPLHF; cdr3_nt: TGTGCCAGCAGCCCATGGGAAGGTTCACCCCTCCACTTT; d_call: -; j_call: TRBJ1-6; v_call: TRBV7-9; clone_size: -
cdr3_aa: CASSYPPSHEQYF; cdr3_nt: TGTGCCAGCAGTTACCCACCCTCGCACGAGCAGTACTTC; d_call: -; j_call: TRBJ2-7; v_call: TRBV6-2/TRBV6-3; clone_size: -
cdr3_aa: CASGWPSLTGEIDTF; cdr3_nt: TGTGCTAGTGGTTGGCCCTCTTTGACAGGAGAAATCGACACCTTC; d_call: -; j_call: TRBJ1-2; v_call: TRBV12-5; clone_size: -
cdr3_aa: CASSLSLAGGQETQYF; cdr3_nt: TGCGCCAGCAGCTTGTCTCTAGCGGGAGGGCAAGAGACCCAGTACTTC; d_call: TRBD2; j_call: TRBJ2-5; v_call: TRBV5-1; clone_size: -
cdr3_aa: CASSPPWQGPYEQYF; cdr3_nt: TGTGCCAGCAGCCCTCCTTGGCAGGGCCCCTACGAGCAGTACTTC; d_call: -; j_call: TRBJ2-7; v_call: TRBV28; clone_size: -
cdr3_aa: CASSFSENYGYTF; cdr3_nt: TGCGCCAGCAGCTTCTCAGAAAACTATGGCTACACCTTC; d_call: -; j_call: TRBJ1-2; v_call: TRBV5-1; clone_size: -
cdr3_aa: CASSRDRKNIQYF; cdr3_nt: TGTGCCAGCAGCCGGGACAGGAAAAACATTCAGTACTTC; d_call: TRBD1; j_call: TRBJ2-4; v_call: TRBV3-1/TRBV3-2; clone_size: -
cdr3_aa: CSVRHRGSYTF; cdr3_nt: TGCAGTGTACGGCACAGGGGAAGCTACACCTTC; d_call: TRBD1; j_call: TRBJ1-2; v_call: TRBV20-1; clone_size: -
cdr3_aa: CASGPPDEKLFF; cdr3_nt: TGTGCCAGCGGACCTCCGGATGAAAAACTGTTTTTT; d_call: -; j_call: TRBJ1-4; v_call: TRBV3-1/TRBV3-2; clone_size: -
cdr3_aa: CASSLETGVYEQYF; cdr3_nt: TGCGCCAGCAGCTTGGAGACAGGGGTTTACGAGCAGTACTTC; d_call: TRBD1; j_call: TRBJ2-7; v_call: TRBV5-1; clone_size: -
cdr3_aa: CASSLRPSVNTGELFF; cdr3_nt: TGTGCCAGCAGTTTACGTCCTAGCGTGAACACCGGGGAGCTGTTTTTT; d_call: -; j_call: TRBJ2-2; v_call: TRBV28; clone_size: -
cdr3_aa: CASSLGGAVREQYF; cdr3_nt: TGTGCCAGCAGCTTGGGTGGCGCGGTGAGGGAGCAGTACTTC; d_call: -; j_call: TRBJ2-7; v_call: TRBV5-5; clone_size: -
cdr3_aa: CASSLEPRREAFF; cdr3_nt: TGTGCCAGCAGTTTAGAACCCAGGCGGGAAGCTTTCTTT; d_call: -; j_call: TRBJ1-1; v_call: TRBV12-3/TRBV12-4; clone_size: -
cdr3_aa: CASSQTAQNTIYF; cdr3_nt: TGTGCCAGCAGCCAAACGGCACAAAACACCATATATTTT; d_call: -; j_call: TRBJ1-3; v_call: TRBV3-1/TRBV3-2; clone_size: -
cdr3_aa: CASSRDRVGNQPQHF; cdr3_nt: TGTGCCAGCAGCCGGGACAGGGTTGGCAATCAGCCCCAGCATTTT; d_call: TRBD1; j_call: TRBJ1-5; v_call: TRBV7-8; clone_size: -
cdr3_aa: CASSSFLAPTSGLGETQYF; cdr3_nt: TGTGCCAGCAGCTCATTTCTAGCCCCGACTAGCGGGTTAGGAGAGACCCAGTACTTC; d_call: TRBD2; j_call: TRBJ2-5; v_call: TRBV13; clone_size: -
cdr3_aa: CASSEDGEGMGEQYF; cdr3_nt: TGTGCCAGCAGCGAGGACGGGGAAGGAATGGGTGAGCAGTACTTC; d_call: -; j_call: TRBJ2-7; v_call: TRBV11-3; clone_size: -
cdr3_aa: CASSPRLAAYNEQFF; cdr3_nt: TGTGCCAGCAGTCCCCGACTAGCTGCTTACAATGAGCAGTTCTTC; d_call: TRBD2; j_call: TRBJ2-1; v_call: TRBV6-5; clone_size: -
cdr3_aa: CASSLSSDRLNTEAFF; cdr3_nt: TGTGCCAGCAGTTTATCGTCGGACAGGCTGAACACTGAAGCTTTCTTT; d_call: TRBD1; j_call: TRBJ1-1; v_call: TRBV27; clone_size: -
cdr3_aa: CASSEAQGVNTEAFF; cdr3_nt: TGTGCCAGCAGTGAAGCCCAGGGAGTGAACACTGAAGCTTTCTTT; d_call: -; j_call: TRBJ1-1; v_call: TRBV2; clone_size: -
cdr3_aa: CASSRQGSRAYGYTF; cdr3_nt: TGTGCCAGCAGCCGACAGGGAAGTCGTGCCTATGGCTACACCTTC; d_call: TRBD1; j_call: TRBJ1-2; v_call: TRBV6-5; clone_size: -
cdr3_aa: CASSFEGNTIYF; cdr3_nt: TGTGCCAGCAGTTTCGAGGGAAACACCATATATTTT; d_call: -; j_call: TRBJ1-3; v_call: TRBV12-3/TRBV12-4; clone_size: -
cdr3_aa: CASSLSQANYGYTF; cdr3_nt: TGTGCCAGCAGTTTATCGCAGGCCAACTATGGCTACACCTTC; d_call: -; j_call: TRBJ1-2; v_call: TRBV27; clone_size: -
cdr3_aa: CASSLSGTGKQETQYF; cdr3_nt: TGTGCCAGTAGTCTCTCCGGGACAGGCAAACAAGAGACCCAGTACTTC; d_call: TRBD1; j_call: TRBJ2-5; v_call: TRBV19; clone_size: -
cdr3_aa: CASRDLGGSNEKLFF; cdr3_nt: TGTGCCAGCAGGGACCTGGGGGGATCTAATGAAAAACTGTTTTTT; d_call: -; j_call: TRBJ1-4; v_call: TRBV27; clone_size: -
cdr3_aa: CASSESLAAYEQYF; cdr3_nt: TGCGCCAGCAGTGAGTCACTAGCTGCCTACGAGCAGTACTTC; d_call: -; j_call: TRBJ2-7; v_call: TRBV10-1; clone_size: -
cdr3_aa: CASTSEGARGYTF; cdr3_nt: TGTGCCAGCACCTCTGAAGGGGCAAGGGGCTACACCTTC; d_call: -; j_call: TRBJ1-2; v_call: TRBV3-1/TRBV3-2; clone_size: -
cdr3_aa: CASSETYIGSSSYEQYF; cdr3_nt: TGTGCCAGCAGTGAAACCTATATCGGCTCCAGCTCCTACGAGCAGTACTTC; d_call: -; j_call: TRBJ2-7; v_call: TRBV6-1; clone_size: -
cdr3_aa: CASSGGFSNQPQHF; cdr3_nt: TGCGCCAGCAGTGGAGGTTTTAGCAATCAGCCCCAGCATTTT; d_call: -; j_call: TRBJ1-5; v_call: TRBV10-2; clone_size: -
cdr3_aa: CAWSLSHNQPQHF; cdr3_nt: TGTGCCTGGAGTCTTTCCCACAATCAGCCCCAGCATTTT; d_call: -; j_call: TRBJ1-5; v_call: TRBV30; clone_size: once
cdr3_aa: CASSVELSPYEQYF; cdr3_nt: TGTGCCAGCAGCGTAGAACTGAGCCCCTACGAGCAGTACTTC; d_call: -; j_call: TRBJ2-7; v_call: TRBV9; clone_size: -
cdr3_aa: CASSQRGANTGELFF; cdr3_nt: TGTGCCAGCAGCCAACGGGGGGCGAACACCGGGGAGCTGTTTTTT; d_call: TRBD2; j_call: TRBJ2-2; v_call: TRBV14; clone_size: -
cdr3_aa: CASSATRGAMNYEQYF; cdr3_nt: TGTGCCAGCAGTGCCACGCGGGGGGCTATGAACTACGAGCAGTACTTC; d_call: TRBD2; j_call: TRBJ2-7; v_call: TRBV6-1; clone_size: -
cdr3_aa: CASSLGGGHLNYGYTF; cdr3_nt: TGTGCCAGCAGCCTGGGTGGGGGACATCTAAACTATGGCTACACCTTC; d_call: -; j_call: TRBJ1-2; v_call: TRBV28; clone_size: -